The 4 T cell receptor beta chains presented below share a single source sample, sequenced in a study of blood T cells in healthy people across ages. A second PCR, run for about 7 to 11 cycles, used a sample-barcoded 5' primer plus a J-beta primer mix. TCRdb reprocessed the 5' RACE reads via MiXCR and lists one record per CDR3 protein. The sample includes 980,000 or so distinct CDR3 sequences, around 48% of them seen just once. Sequenced: blood. Every receptor here comes from a man between 25 and 39 years old in good health.

V usage is TRBV27 and J usage is TRBJ2-3; D gene uncertain. CDR3 size: 16 residues. Trimming removed 5 bases from V and 1 base from J, with 16 bases in between. The germline V gene encodes CDR1 MNHEY and CDR2 SMNVEV (reference sequence). This CDR3 is CASSALIASGTDTQYF. CDR3 bases: TGTGCCAGCAGTGCCCTAATTGCAAGCGGCACAGATACGCAGTATTTT.

This chain uses TRBV7-2 with TRBJ1-3; no clear D gene. V lost 1 base and J lost 3, with 10 bases in between. The CDR3 loop spans 15 amino acids. Germline V CDR1 and CDR2: SGHTA, FQGNSA. CDR3 region: CASSLDGVVGNTIYF. CDR3 sequence (DNA): TGTGCCAGCAGCTTAGACGGCGTAGTTGGAAACACCATATATTTT.

There are a few counts of this clonotype. This sequence joins TRBV5-1 and TRBJ2-5; D unresolved. Germline CDR1 is SGHRS and CDR2 is YFSETQ. This CDR3 is built from 14 residues. V lost 1 base to trimming and J lost 5 bases, with 12 bases between them. CDR3 DNA: TGCGCCAGCAGCTTGACGGTGGATGGGGAGACCCAGTACTTC. Translated, it gives CASSLTVDGETQYF.

The chain uses TRBV29-1 and TRBJ2-7, with D uncertain. CDR1 and CDR2 from the germline V gene are SQVTM and ANQGSEA. The CDR3 is 13 amino acids. V gave up 1 base and J gave up 6 bases, with 13 bases separating them. The CDR3 is CSVEVPGVAEQYF. CDR3 DNA sequence: TGCAGCGTTGAAGTGCCCGGTGTGGCCGAGCAGTACTTC.